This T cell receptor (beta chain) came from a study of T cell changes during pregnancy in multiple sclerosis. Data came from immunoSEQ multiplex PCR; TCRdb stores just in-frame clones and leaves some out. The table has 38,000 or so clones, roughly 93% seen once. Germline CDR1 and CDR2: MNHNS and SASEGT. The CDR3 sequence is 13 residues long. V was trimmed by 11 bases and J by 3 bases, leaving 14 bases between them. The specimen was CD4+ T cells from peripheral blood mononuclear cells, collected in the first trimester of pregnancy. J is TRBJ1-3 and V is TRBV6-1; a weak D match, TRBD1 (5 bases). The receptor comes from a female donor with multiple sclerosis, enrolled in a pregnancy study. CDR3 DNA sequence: TGTGCCGCCTCTTTAGGGGATGGAAACACCATATATTTT. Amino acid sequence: CAASLGDGNTIYF.